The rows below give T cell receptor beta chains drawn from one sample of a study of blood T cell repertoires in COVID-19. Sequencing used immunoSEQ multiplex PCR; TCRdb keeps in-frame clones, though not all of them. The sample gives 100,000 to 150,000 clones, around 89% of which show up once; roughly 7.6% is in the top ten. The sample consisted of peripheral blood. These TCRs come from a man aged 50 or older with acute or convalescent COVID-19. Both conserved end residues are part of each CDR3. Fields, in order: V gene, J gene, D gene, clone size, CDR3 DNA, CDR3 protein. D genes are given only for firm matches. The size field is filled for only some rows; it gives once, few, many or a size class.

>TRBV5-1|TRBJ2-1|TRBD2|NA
TGCGCCAGCAGCCCGGGACTAGCGGGTGGTCGGAGCTCCTACAATGAGCAGTTCTTC
CASSPGLAGGRSSYNEQFF
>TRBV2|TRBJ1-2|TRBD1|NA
TGTGCCAGCAGTTTACGGATAGGGACAGGGGATGGCTACACCTTC
CASSLRIGTGDGYTF
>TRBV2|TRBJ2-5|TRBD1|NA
TGTGCCAGCAGACCGGACAGGGCCCAAGAGACCCAGTACTTC
CASRPDRAQETQYF
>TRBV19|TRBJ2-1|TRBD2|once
TGTGCCAGTAGTATTGGGAGCGGGAGGGCCCAAGTGGATGAGCAGTTCTTC
CASSIGSGRAQVDEQFF
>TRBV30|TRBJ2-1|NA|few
TGTGCCTGGAGTGCACCGACTGTCCTGGTGCAGTTCTTC
CAWSAPTVLVQFF
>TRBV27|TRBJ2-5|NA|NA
TGTGCCAGCAGTACCGGACAGGGACTATGGGCCCAGTACTTC
CASSTGQGLWAQYF
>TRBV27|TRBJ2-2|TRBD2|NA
TGTGCCAGCAGTTTACTAGCGGGAATGAGCACCGGGGAGCTGTTTTTT
CASSLLAGMSTGELFF
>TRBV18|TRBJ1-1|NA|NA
TGTGCCAGCTCACCACCGCAACAGCCGTTTAAAGCTTTCTTT
CASSPPQQPFKAFF
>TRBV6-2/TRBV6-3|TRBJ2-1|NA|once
TGTGCCAGCAGTTACGGGTGGCGCAGGGACAATGAGCAGTTCTTC
CASSYGWRRDNEQFF
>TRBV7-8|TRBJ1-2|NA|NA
TGTGCCAGCAGCGTCGACAGTAACTATGGCTACACCTTC
CASSVDSNYGYTF
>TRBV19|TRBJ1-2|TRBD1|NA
TGTGCCAGTAGTATTTCAGGACAGGGAAGCTATGGCTACACCTTC
CASSISGQGSYGYTF
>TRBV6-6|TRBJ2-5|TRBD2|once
TGTGCCAGCAGTCCTAGTACCCCTAGCGGGAGTCGGGAGACCCAGTACTTC
CASSPSTPSGSRETQYF
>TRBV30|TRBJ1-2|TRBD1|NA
TGTGCCTGGAGTCCCTTGGGACAGAGCTATGGCTACACCTTC
CAWSPLGQSYGYTF
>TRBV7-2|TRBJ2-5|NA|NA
TGTGCCAGCAGCTCGAGGAGAGAGGAGACCCAGTACTTC
CASSSRREETQYF
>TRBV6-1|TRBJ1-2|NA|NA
TGTGCCAGCAGTGAACGAGCCATAGGGGTTAACTATGGCTACACCTTC
CASSERAIGVNYGYTF
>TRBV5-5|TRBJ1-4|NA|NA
TGTGCCAGCAGCTTGACAGGATTTAATGAAAAACTGTTTTTT
CASSLTGFNEKLFF
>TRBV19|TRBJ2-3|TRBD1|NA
TGTGCCAGTAGTTATCCAGGGGGATTGACTAGCACAGATACGCAGTATTTT
CASSYPGGLTSTDTQYF
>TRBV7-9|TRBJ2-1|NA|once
TGTGCCAGCAGCTTTTGGCGGGACTTCTACAATGAGCAGTTCTTC
CASSFWRDFYNEQFF
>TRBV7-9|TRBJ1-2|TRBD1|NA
TGTGCCAGCAGCGTCTCTCCAGGGGGTGGTGGCTACACCTTC
CASSVSPGGGGYTF
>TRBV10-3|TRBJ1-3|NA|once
TGTGCCATCAGTGAGTCGAGGGCGGCTGGAAACACCATATATTTT
CAISESRAAGNTIYF
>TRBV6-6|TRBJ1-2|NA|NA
TGTGCCAGCAGTTACGTCCCGGGGGGCTACACCTTC
CASSYVPGGYTF
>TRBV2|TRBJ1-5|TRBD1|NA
TGTGCCAGCAGTTGGACAGGGGGCCCCAATCAGCCCCAGCATTTT
CASSWTGGPNQPQHF
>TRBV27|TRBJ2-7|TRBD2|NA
TGTGCCAGCAAAACGGGACTAGCGGGAGCCCACGAGCAGTACTTC
CASKTGLAGAHEQYF
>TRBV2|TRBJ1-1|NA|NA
TGTGCCAGCAGGTACAGGTCGATGAACACTGAAGCTTTCTTT
CASRYRSMNTEAFF
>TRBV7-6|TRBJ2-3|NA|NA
TGTGCCAGCAGCGCCGAGCTGACTAGCACAGATACGCAGTATTTT
CASSAELTSTDTQYF
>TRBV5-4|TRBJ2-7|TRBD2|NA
TGTGCCAGCAGCCCGTTGACTAGCGGGCGGAACGAGCAGTACTTC
CASSPLTSGRNEQYF
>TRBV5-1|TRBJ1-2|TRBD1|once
TGCGCCAGCAGCTTGGGCCAGGGGGCGAGCTATGGCTACACCTTC
CASSLGQGASYGYTF
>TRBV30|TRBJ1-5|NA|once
TGTGCCTGGAACATTTTCAATCAGCCCCAGCATTTT
CAWNIFNQPQHF
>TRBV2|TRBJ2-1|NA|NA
TGTGCCAGCGGCGGGGCGGGCTACAATGAGCAGTTCTTC
CASGGAGYNEQFF
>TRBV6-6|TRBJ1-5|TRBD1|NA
TGTGCCAGCAGTCCCCAGGGGGCCGGCAATCAGCCCCAGCATTTT
CASSPQGAGNQPQHF
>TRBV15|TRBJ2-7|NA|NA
TGTGCCACCAGCATTGGGCTGCTGGTCGACGAGCAGTACTTC
CATSIGLLVDEQYF
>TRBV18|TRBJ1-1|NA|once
TGTGCCAGCTCACTACAGGTGGAAGCTTTCTTT
CASSLQVEAFF
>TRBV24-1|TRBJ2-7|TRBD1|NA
TGTGCCACCAGTGACCCTAGGACAGGGAACGAGCAGTACTTC
CATSDPRTGNEQYF
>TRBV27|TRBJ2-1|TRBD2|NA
TGTGCCAGCAGTTCGACTAGCGGGCGACCAGATCACTCCTACAATGAGCAGTTCTTC
CASSSTSGRPDHSYNEQFF
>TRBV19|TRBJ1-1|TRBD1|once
TGTGCCAGCCAGGGACAGGGGGCTGAAGCTTTCTTT
CASQGQGAEAFF
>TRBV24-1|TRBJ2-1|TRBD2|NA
TGTGCCACCAGTGATTCCCTAGCGGGAGGCCCCCTCAACAATGAGCAGTTCTTC
CATSDSLAGGPLNNEQFF
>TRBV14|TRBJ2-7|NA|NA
TGTGCCAGCAGCCAAGGGACACTCGGCTCCTACGAGCAGTACTTC
CASSQGTLGSYEQYF
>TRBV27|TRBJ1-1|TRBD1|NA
TGTGCCAGCAGTTTATCGAGGGAGGACAGGGGGTTGAACACTGAAGCTTTCTTT
CASSLSREDRGLNTEAFF
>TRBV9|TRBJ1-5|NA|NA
TGTGCCAGCAGCGTAGAAGGGCAGGGTGGCCAGCCCCAGCATTTT
CASSVEGQGGQPQHF
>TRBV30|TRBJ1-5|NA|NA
TGTGCCTGGAGTGTACGGTTCCCGGGGTTCGGCAATCAGCCCCAGCATTTT
CAWSVRFPGFGNQPQHF
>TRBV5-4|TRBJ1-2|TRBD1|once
TGTGCCAGCAGCGGACAGGGGCCAGGAGGCTACACCTTC
CASSGQGPGGYTF
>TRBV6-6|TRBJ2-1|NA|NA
TGTGCCAGCAGTTACTTGTCTAACAATGAGCAGTTCTTC
CASSYLSNNEQFF
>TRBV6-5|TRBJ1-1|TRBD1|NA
TGTGCCAGCAGTCGGATAGACAGGGAGAACACTGAAGCTTTCTTT
CASSRIDRENTEAFF
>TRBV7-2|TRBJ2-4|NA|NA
TGTGCCAGCAGCTTTGGGAGGCGGAATAACATTCAGTACTTC
CASSFGRRNNIQYF
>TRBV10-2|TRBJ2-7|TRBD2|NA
TGCGCCAGCACTTGGACTAGCGGAACCTACGAGCAGTACTTC
CASTWTSGTYEQYF
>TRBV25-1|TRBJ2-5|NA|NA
TGTGCCAGCAGTGACGGGGGGCAGGAGACCCAGTACTTC
CASSDGGQETQYF
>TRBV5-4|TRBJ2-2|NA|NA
TGTGCCAGCAGCTTGGCCAACCCTGCGGGGGAGCTGTTTTTT
CASSLANPAGELFF
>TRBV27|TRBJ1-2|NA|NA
TGTGCCAGCAGTTTGCGGCAGTCCGGCTATGGCTACACCTTC
CASSLRQSGYGYTF
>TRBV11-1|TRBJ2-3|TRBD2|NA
TGTGCCAGCAGCTTAAAACGGGAGGGCCCTGCAGATACGCAGTATTTT
CASSLKREGPADTQYF
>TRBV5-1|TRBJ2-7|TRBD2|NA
TGCGCCAGCAGCTTAGTGGGAGGGCCAGAGGAGCAGTACTTC
CASSLVGGPEEQYF
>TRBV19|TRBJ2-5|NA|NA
TGTGCCAGTAGTGTCACAGGAACCTCCCGAACAGAGACCCAGTACTTC
CASSVTGTSRTETQYF
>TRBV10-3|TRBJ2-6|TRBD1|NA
TGTGCCATCAGTGGGGGTGAGGGGGCGTCTATGGCTGGGGCCAACGTCCTGACTTTC
CAISGGEGASMAGANVLTF
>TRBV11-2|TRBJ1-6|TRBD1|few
TGTGCCAGCAGCTTATCCACAGGGGGGGGAATAACCCTCCACTTT
CASSLSTGGGITLHF
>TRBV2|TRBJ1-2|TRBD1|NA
TGTGCCAGCAGTGAAGGACAGGGAGCTAGCTATGGCTACACCTTC
CASSEGQGASYGYTF